These 24 T cell receptor beta chains originate from one sample sequenced in a study of cytomegalovirus exposure and HLA in healthy donors. Sequenced by immunoSEQ multiplex PCR; TCRdb stores in-frame clones only, minus some. The data show approximately 150,000 clones, with about 82% seen just once and approximately 2.3% held by the top ten. Sequences were obtained from PBMCs. These receptors all come from a man between 25 and 39 years old in good health and CMV-seropositive.

This rearrangement joins TRBV4-3 to TRBJ2-1, with 10 bases aligning to TRBD2. Trimming cost V 0 bases and J 7 bases; bases outside gene matches: 6. The CDR3 consists of 16 residues. Per the germline V gene, CDR1 is LGHNA and CDR2 is YSLEER. The CDR3 region has the DNA TGCGCCAGCAGCCAAGACGGGACTAGCGATGCAAATGAGCAGTTCTTC. Its protein is CASSQDGTSDANEQFF.

The chain carries TRBV10-2 and TRBJ2-1, with D possibly being TRBD2 (6 bases). V lost 0 bases and J lost 9, with 12 bases in between. The germline V gene encodes CDR1 WSHSY and CDR2 SAAADI. The CDR3 is 14 amino acids. This chain's CDR3 is CASSESTRWGEQFF. The CDR3 coding sequence is TGCGCCAGCAGTGAGTCGACTAGATGGGGTGAGCAGTTCTTC.

The V gene is TRBV13, the J gene TRBJ1-3; TRBD1 might be the D (6 bases). The CDR3 has 15 amino acids. Germline V gene data show CDR1 as PRHDT and CDR2 as FYEKMQ (reference sequence). V shed 5 bases and J shed 5 bases, with 16 bases lying between them. The CDR3 coding sequence is TGTGCCAGCAGCGCGGACAGATCTCCGCGAAACACCATATATTTT. Translation: CASSADRSPRNTIYF.

This chain links TRBV27 with TRBJ1-1; a weak D match, TRBD1 (5 bases). The CDR3 length is 15 residues. The V gene's germline CDR1 is MNHEY and CDR2 SMNVEV (reference sequence). Trimming stripped 7 bases from V and 1 base from J, with 16 bases between. The CDR3 DNA reads TGTGCCAGCACCCTCTCGGCAGGGTGGAACACTGAAGCTTTCTTT. Protein product: CASTLSAGWNTEAFF.

Worth noting for this clone: Other DNA sequences in this sample translate to the same CDR3. V and J are TRBV10-2 and TRBJ2-3; possible D gene TRBD2, 6 bases. V was shortened by 9 bases and J by 3 bases, with 16 bases between the two germline ends. The CDR3 has 14 residues. CDR1 and CDR2 from the germline V gene are WSHSY and SAAADI. The CDR3 nucleotides read TGCGCCAGTAGGCGGGGAGAAAGGACAGATACGCAGTATTTT. Amino acids: CASRRGERTDTQYF.

The chain uses TRBV7-2 and TRBJ2-3; D gene uncertain. Trimming took off 3 bases at V and 1 base at J, with 11 bases between the two ends. This CDR3 region has 15 residues. Germline V lookup: CDR1 SGHTA, CDR2 FQGNSA. CDR3 DNA sequence: TGTGCCAGCAGCTTCCCTAGTTCGGGCACAGATACGCAGTATTTT. Protein: CASSFPSSGTDTQYF.

The genes are TRBV25-1 and TRBJ1-1, with 9 nucleotides matching TRBD1. V trimming: 6 bases; J trimming: 3 bases; junction bases outside the gene matches: 8. The length of the CDR3 is 15 residues. Germline V CDR1 and CDR2: MGHDK, SYGVNS. CDR3 region: CASSEPGQGDTEAFF. The CDR3 DNA reads TGTGCCAGCAGCGAACCGGGACAGGGAGACACTGAAGCTTTCTTT.

This rearrangement joins TRBV6-4 to TRBJ1-1, with 7 nucleotides matching TRBD1. CDR1 and CDR2 (germline): MRHNA, SNTAGT. V trimming: 6 bases; J trimming: 0 bases; junction bases outside the gene matches: 13. This CDR3 contains 17 residues. CDR3 nucleotides: TGTGCCAGCAGGGGACAGACTACTCAAACAATGAACACTGAAGCTTTCTTT. This sequence encodes CASRGQTTQTMNTEAFF.

The CDR3 here is CASSPGINTEAFF. The CDR3 region has the DNA TGCGCCAGCAGCCCCGGGATAAACACTGAAGCTTTCTTT. The chain couples TRBV5-1 to TRBJ1-1; no firm D call. Germline CDR1 and CDR2: SGHRS and YFSETQ. The CDR3 covers 13 residues. Trimming left V 4 bases short and J 2 bases short, with 9 bases between.

This clone was seen a few times. The genes are TRBV5-4 and TRBJ2-3; 10 bases line up with TRBD2. The germline CDR1 and CDR2 sequences are SGHNT and YYREEE (reference sequence). The CDR3 runs to 15 residues. The J segment lost 3 bases and the V segment lost 0 bases, leaving 1 base of the junction unmatched. CDR3 protein: CASSLELAGTDTQYF. CDR3 nucleotides: TGTGCCAGCAGCTTGGAACTAGCGGGAACAGATACGCAGTATTTT.

The chain couples TRBV6-1 to TRBJ1-4; possible D gene TRBD1, 5 bases. The germline CDR1 and CDR2 sequences are MNHNS and SASEGT. V lost 3 bases, J lost 7 bases, and 12 bases lay in between. The CDR3 is made up of 14 amino acids. CDR3 residues: CASSDLQGREKLFF. CDR3 DNA: TGTGCCAGCAGTGATTTGCAGGGCCGTGAAAAACTGTTTTTT.

This clone occurred a few times. The chain links TRBV5-1 to TRBJ2-3; 7 bases match TRBD2. Germline assignment: CDR1 SGHRS and CDR2 YFSETQ. J lost 0 bases, V lost 3 bases, and 4 bases had no gene match. This CDR3 has 15 residues. DNA for the CDR3: TGCGCCAGCAGCTCAGACGGGGGGAGCACAGATACGCAGTATTTT. This codes for CASSSDGGSTDTQYF. The full variable domain, its missing parts supplied by reference TRBV5-1 and TRBJ2-3, is KAGVTQTPRYLIKTRGQQVTLSCSPISGHRSVSWYQQTPGQGLQFLFEYFSETQRNKGNFPGRFSGRQFSNSRSEMNVSTLELGDSALYLCASSSDGGSTDTQYFGPGTRLTVL.

V and J are TRBV7-2 and TRBJ2-1; weak D call: TRBD2 (5 bases). The CDR3 covers 16 residues. Germline V gene data show CDR1 as SGHTA and CDR2 as FQGNSA. V lost 1 base and J 2 bases, leaving 12 bases between the germline ends. The CDR3 spells CASSLEGGGTYNEQFF. The DNA for the CDR3 is TGTGCCAGCAGCTTAGAGGGCGGAGGAACCTACAATGAGCAGTTCTTC.

The genes are TRBV11-2 and TRBJ1-2; 11 bases agree with TRBD1. Germline CDR1 is SGHAT and CDR2 is FQNNGV. Losses at the gene ends were 5 bases for V and 4 bases for J; bases not matched to a gene: 3. CDR3 length: 14 amino acids. The DNA of the CDR3 is TGTGCCAGCAGCGAAGGGACAGGGGGCTATGGCTACACCTTC. Protein sequence: CASSEGTGGYGYTF.

J is TRBJ2-3 and V is TRBV5-6, with 12 nucleotides matching TRBD2. Per germline, CDR1 SGHDT and CDR2 YYEEEE. The trim removed 4 bases at V and 4 bases at J, leaving 16 bases unmatched. This CDR3 comprises 19 residues. The CDR3 DNA follows: TGTGCCAGCAGCGTACTAACTAGCGGGGGGCCCCCTTTTGCAGATACGCAGTATTTT. Its protein is CASSVLTSGGPPFADTQYF.

The CDR3, as DNA: TGTGCCAGCAGAAGCGAGGGGGGGTGGTATGGCTACACCTTC. Its protein product is CASRSEGGWYGYTF. This rearrangement joins TRBV27 to TRBJ1-2; D may be TRBD1 (6 bases). Germline V gives CDR1 MNHEY, CDR2 SMNVEV (reference sequence). The length of the CDR3 is 14 residues. Trimming removed 6 bases at V and 5 bases at J, with 16 bases between.

The J gene is TRBJ1-2, the V gene TRBV25-1, with D hard to call. Between the trimmed V and J ends, which lost 4 bases and 7 bases, there was a span of 13 bases. The CDR3 spans 13 residues. The germline gives CDR1 MGHDK, CDR2 SYGVNS. CDR3 protein: CASSASSTSGYTF. DNA of the CDR3: TGTGCCAGCAGTGCATCCTCCACTTCTGGCTACACCTTC.

The chain couples TRBV7-8 to TRBJ1-5; the D gene is possibly TRBD1 (5 bases). Germline lookup yields CDR1 SGHVS and CDR2 FQNEAQ. The CDR3 is 15 amino acids. The V and J ends lost 1 base and 4 bases respectively, with 11 bases between them. The CDR3 nucleotides are TGTGCCAGCAGCTTAGGGGGGGAAGGGAATCAGCCCCAGCATTTT. Amino acids: CASSLGGEGNQPQHF.

This clone was detected once. The rearrangement uses TRBV27 and TRBJ1-1; unclear D gene. This CDR3 comprises 13 residues. V lost 5 bases to trimming and J lost 4 bases, with 11 bases between them. The germline gives CDR1 MNHEY, CDR2 SMNVEV (reference sequence). The DNA for the CDR3 is TGTGCCAGCAGTATCTCCCCTCCCACTGAAGCTTTCTTT. It codes for CASSISPPTEAFF.

The rearrangement links TRBV5-1 to TRBJ1-1; 8 nucleotides agree with TRBD1. CDR1 and CDR2 (germline): SGHRS, YFSETQ. After removal of 4 bases from V and 0 bases from J, the junction contained 8 bases not matched to a gene. This CDR3 has 16 residues. The CDR3 is CASSVGQAMMNTEAFF. In DNA, the CDR3 is TGCGCCAGCAGCGTGGGACAGGCGATGATGAACACTGAAGCTTTCTTT. Looking up the rest from reference TRBV5-1 and TRBJ1-1 gives the full variable domain: KAGVTQTPRYLIKTRGQQVTLSCSPISGHRSVSWYQQTPGQGLQFLFEYFSETQRNKGNFPGRFSGRQFSNSRSEMNVSTLELGDSALYLCASSVGQAMMNTEAFFGQGTRLTVV.

The chain joins TRBV7-9 to TRBJ1-1; TRBD1 matches 7 bases. CDR1 and CDR2 from the germline V gene are SEHNR and FQNEAQ (reference sequence). The J segment lost 7 bases and the V segment lost 0 bases, leaving 8 bases of the junction unmatched. This CDR3 comprises 15 residues. CDR3 sequence (DNA): TGTGCCAGCAGCTTAGCATCCCAGGGGGGCCTTGAAGCTTTCTTT. Translated: CASSLASQGGLEAFF.

The chain uses TRBV5-1 and TRBJ2-3; D may be TRBD2 (5 bases). CDR3 size: 14 residues. Trimming removed 2 bases from V and 2 bases from J, with 9 bases in between. The V gene's germline CDR1 is SGHRS and CDR2 YFSETQ. The CDR3 loop is CASSLLEFTDTQYF. The CDR3 coding sequence is TGCGCCAGCAGCTTACTAGAATTCACAGATACGCAGTATTTT. Using reference TRBV5-1 and TRBJ2-3 for the parts outside the CDR3, the full variable domain is KAGVTQTPRYLIKTRGQQVTLSCSPISGHRSVSWYQQTPGQGLQFLFEYFSETQRNKGNFPGRFSGRQFSNSRSEMNVSTLELGDSALYLCASSLLEFTDTQYFGPGTRLTVL.

The chain has TRBV14 and TRBJ2-7, with a possible D match to TRBD1 (8 bases). V was shortened by 4 bases and J by 7 bases, with 26 bases between the two germline ends. In germline, CDR1 is SGHDN, CDR2 FVKESK. This CDR3 comprises 17 residues. This CDR3 reads CASSRKGGTGSLLEQYF. CDR3 nucleotides: TGTGCCAGCAGCCGAAAGGGGGGGACAGGATCCCTCCTTGAGCAGTACTTC. The full variable domain, with the rest looked up from reference TRBV14 and TRBJ2-7, is EAGVTQFPSHSVIEKGQTVTLRCDPISGHDNLYWYRRVMGKEIKFLLHFVKESKQDESGMPNNRFLAERTGGTYSTLKVQPAELEDSGVYFCASSRKGGTGSLLEQYFGPGTRLTVT.

The chain links TRBV2 to TRBJ2-1; 9 bases fit TRBD1. The length of the CDR3 is 17 residues. Germline loops: CDR1 SNHLY, CDR2 FYNNEI. V trimming: 1 base; J trimming: 6 bases; junction bases outside the gene matches: 10. The CDR3 region has the DNA TGTGCCAGCAGTGAAGTTAGAGGGGACAGGGTCATCAATGAGCAGTTCTTC. Translating it yields CASSEVRGDRVINEQFF.